These 8 T cell receptor beta chains share one sample of origin, sequenced in a study of early T cells in non-severe SARS-CoV-2 infection. TCRdb redid the calling of the 5' RACE reads with MiXCR, one entry per CDR3 protein. This sample has tens of thousands of distinct CDR3 sequences; about 9.1% occur once, and the top ten carry 4.2%. Specimen: whole blood. Receptors were obtained from an adult who was a healthcare worker with PCR-confirmed SARS-CoV-2 infection or an uninfected control (not recorded which).

This clonotype was observed a handful of times. The chain recombines TRBV29-1 with TRBJ2-7; maybe TRBD1 (6 bases). V lost 7 bases to trimming and J lost 3 bases, with 16 bases between them. Germline assignment: CDR1 SQVTM and CDR2 ANQGSEA. This CDR3 is 13 amino acids long. CDR3 sequence (DNA): TGCAGCGCGGGCCAGGGGCGAAACTACGAGCAGTACTTC. Translation gives CSAGQGRNYEQYF.

This clonotype was observed at least ten times. The chain employs TRBV29-1 and TRBJ2-7; D might be TRBD1 or TRBD2, each matching 5 bases. The CDR3 spans 11 residues. The germline V gene has CDR1 SQVTM and CDR2 ANQGSEA. Trimming took off 7 bases at V and 5 bases at J, with 12 bases between the two ends. Written as DNA, the CDR3 is TGCAGCGCTGATAGGGACCACGAGCAGTACTTC. It translates to CSADRDHEQYF.

This clonotype was found a few times. CDR3 residues: CASSLGGFTITGELFF. Here the CDR3 DNA reads TGCGCCAGCAGCTTGGGCGGGTTCACTATCACCGGGGAGCTGTTTTTT. The chain joins TRBV5-1 to TRBJ2-2, with D maybe TRBD2 (5 bases). Trimming removed 0 bases from V and 4 bases from J, with 13 bases in between. The germline CDR1 and CDR2 sequences are SGHRS and YFSETQ. The CDR3 is 16 amino acids.

This clonotype appeared many times. The gene calls are TRBV18 and TRBJ2-1; a possible D gene is TRBD2 (6 bases). The V gene's germline CDR1 is KGHSH and CDR2 LQKENI. V lost 0 bases and J lost 2, with 11 bases in between. The CDR3 has 16 amino acids. The DNA for the CDR3 is TGTGCCAGCTCACCACCTCTAAGCGGGCCCTACAATGAGCAGTTCTTC. It codes for CASSPPLSGPYNEQFF.

The rearrangement joins TRBV10-3 to TRBJ2-1, with D perhaps matching TRBD2 (6 bases). CDR1 is ENHRY and CDR2 is SYGVKD in the germline V gene. Trimming removed 2 bases from V and 10 bases from J, with 12 bases in between. The CDR3 runs to 13 residues. The DNA for the CDR3 is TGTGCCATCAGTGAGGAGACTGGAGGGGAGCAGTTCTTC. It is translated as CAISEETGGEQFF.

This clonotype showed up many times. V and J are TRBV7-8 and TRBJ2-3, with TRBD2 matching 9 bases. The CDR3 loop spans 16 amino acids. Trimming cost V 5 bases and J 3 bases; bases outside gene matches: 9. Germline assignment: CDR1 SGHVS and CDR2 FQNEAQ. CDR3 in DNA: TGTGCCAGCAGCCGTGGGCTAGCGGGAAGTACAGATACGCAGTATTTT. It codes for CASSRGLAGSTDTQYF.

The sample holds many counts of this clonotype. The chain couples TRBV5-5 to TRBJ2-5; D might be TRBD1 (6 bases). Deletions cut 3 bases from V and 2 bases from J, with 23 bases between. There are 18 residues in the CDR3. Germline V CDR1 and CDR2: SGHKS, YYEKEE (reference sequence). CDR3 protein: CASSSGREQGPFQETQYF. CDR3 nucleotides: TGTGCCAGCAGCTCCGGCAGGGAACAGGGCCCCTTTCAAGAGACCCAGTACTTC. Combining the CDR3 with reference TRBV5-5 and TRBJ2-5 gives the whole variable domain DAGVTQSPTHLIKTRGQQVTLRCSPISGHKSVSWYQQVLGQGPQFIFQYYEKEERGRGNFPDRFSARQFPNYSSELNVNALLLGDSALYLCASSSGREQGPFQETQYFGPGTRLLVL.

This clonotype occurred many times. V usage is TRBV7-8 and J usage is TRBJ2-2; TRBD1 matches at 8 bases. The CDR3 has 16 residues. V was clipped by 5 bases and J by 1 base; unmatched bases: 6. The germline CDR1 and CDR2 sequences are SGHVS and FQNEAQ. CDR3: CASSTRTGRNTGELFF. The CDR3 DNA reads as TGTGCCAGCAGCACCCGGACAGGGAGGAACACCGGGGAGCTGTTTTTT.